These 17 T cell receptor beta chains share one sample of origin, sequenced in a study of T cells in Graves' hyperthyroidism and ophthalmopathy. TCR beta CDR3 sequences were amplified from RNA transcripts. The HTBI set primed first-round TCR CDR3 RT-PCR. TCRdb reanalysed the multiplex PCR reads using MiXCR and keeps one entry per CDR3 protein. The sample has 600,000 or so distinct CDR3 sequences; 16% are singletons. The sample was blood. The receptors shown here come from a woman between 25 and 40 years old with Graves' hyperthyroidism.

This chain connects TRBV29-1 to TRBJ2-7; D tentatively reads TRBD1 or TRBD2 (5 bases each). The CDR3 consists of 13 residues. Germline CDR1 is SQVTM and CDR2 is ANQGSEA. With 5 bases removed from V and 3 bases from J, the gap between germline ends came to 14 bases. As DNA, the CDR3 is TGCAGCGTTAGCCAAGGGGACCTCTACGAGCAGTACTTC. Translating gives CSVSQGDLYEQYF.

The table lists this clonotype with many counts. The genes are TRBV28 and TRBJ1-1; TRBD1 might be the D (5 bases). This CDR3 contains 14 residues. Trimming took 5 bases from V and 1 from J, leaving 11 bases between them. The germline V gene has CDR1 MDHEN and CDR2 SYDVKM. The CDR3: CASSGGLPNTEAFF. CDR3 nucleotides: TGTGCCAGCAGTGGGGGACTCCCGAACACTGAAGCTTTCTTT. Full variable domain (outside the CDR3, taken from reference TRBV28 and TRBJ1-1): DVKVTQSSRYLVKRTGEKVFLECVQDMDHENMFWYRQDPGLGLRLIYFSYDVKMKEKGDIPEGYSVSREKKERFSLILESASTNQTSMYLCASSGGLPNTEAFFGQGTRLTVV.

The table lists this clonotype with many counts. The chain couples TRBV6-1 to TRBJ2-1; TRBD2 matches at 11 bases. V trimming: 6 bases; J trimming: 5 bases; junction bases outside the gene matches: 6. This CDR3 is 15 amino acids long. Germline V gene lookup returns CDR1 MNHNS and CDR2 SASEGT. The CDR3 is CASRRLAGRNNEQFF. In nucleotides, the CDR3 is TGTGCCAGCAGGCGACTAGCGGGAAGGAACAATGAGCAGTTCTTC.

This clonotype has just a few counts. The chain has TRBV5-4 and TRBJ2-3, with D possibly matching TRBD2 (5 bases). The CDR3 runs 14 residues. Trimming stripped 4 bases from V and 2 bases from J, with 11 bases between. Germline CDR1 and CDR2: SGHNT and YYREEE (reference sequence). In DNA form, the CDR3 reads TGTGCCAGCAGCCAACCGAGGGACACAGATACGCAGTATTTT. Translating it yields CASSQPRDTDTQYF.

This clonotype has ten or more counts. The CDR3 sequence is CASSLLAGGNNEQFF. DNA of the CDR3: TGCGCCAGCAGCTTACTAGCGGGAGGTAACAATGAGCAGTTCTTC. The chain joins TRBV5-1 to TRBJ2-1; 12 bases fit TRBD2. This CDR3 spans 15 amino acids. After removal of 2 bases from V and 5 bases from J, the junction contained 2 bases not matched to a gene. The germline V gene has CDR1 SGHRS and CDR2 YFSETQ.

The chain joins TRBV7-3 to TRBJ2-1; TRBD2 agrees at 14 bases. The V gene's germline CDR1 is SGHTA and CDR2 FQGTGA. This CDR3 has 16 residues. The V segment lost 5 bases and the J segment 8 bases; nucleotides outside the gene matches: 8. CDR3 sequence reads: CASSLGLAGGFDEQFF. In DNA form, the CDR3 reads TGTGCCAGCAGCCTCGGACTAGCGGGAGGTTTCGATGAGCAGTTCTTC.

This clonotype was recorded many times. The chain combines TRBV27 with TRBJ2-3, with D perhaps matching TRBD2 (6 bases). CDR1 is MNHEY, CDR2 SMNVEV, per germline (reference sequence). The CDR3 is made up of 16 amino acids. The ends were cut back, 0 bases at V and 7 bases at J, with 17 bases in the middle. CDR3 DNA sequence: TGTGCCAGCAGTTTATCGTCGGCCGGAGGGCCGAATACGCAGTATTTT. It codes for CASSLSSAGGPNTQYF.

This clonotype was recorded many times. The J gene is TRBJ2-7, the V gene TRBV18; 10 positions agree with TRBD1. CDR3 size: 13 residues. The ends lost 8 bases at V and 6 bases at J; junction bases unmatched: 7. Germline CDR1 and CDR2: KGHSH and LQKENI. In DNA form, the CDR3 reads TGTGCCAGCAGCCCCGGGACAGGGGTCGAGCAGTACTTC. Translated, it gives CASSPGTGVEQYF.

The table lists this clonotype with a few counts. The chain recombines TRBV29-1 with TRBJ2-1; D is possibly TRBD1 (6 bases). V was pared by 8 bases and J by 3 bases, with 23 bases between. Germline values: CDR1 SQVTM, CDR2 ANQGSEA. The CDR3 is 16 residues long. The CDR3 DNA sequence: TGCAGCTGCCAAGGGGCCAGGGGTGGGTACTACAATGAGCAGTTCTTC. It codes for CSCQGARGGYYNEQFF.

This clonotype was seen only a few times. CDR3 sequence: CSARDRGPDGYTF. CDR3 bases: TGCAGTGCTAGGGACAGGGGGCCTGATGGCTACACCTTC. This chain uses TRBV20-1 with TRBJ1-2; TRBD1 aligns across 11 bases. The CDR3 has 13 amino acids. Unmatched junction bases numbered 3, after V lost 3 bases and J lost 6 bases. Germline V gene data show CDR1 as DFQATT and CDR2 as SNEGSKA (reference sequence).

This clonotype was picked up a small number of times. The J gene is TRBJ2-7, the V gene TRBV9, with D perhaps TRBD1 or TRBD2 (5 bases each). This CDR3 spans 18 amino acids. Per germline, CDR1 SGDLS and CDR2 YYNGEE. V was shortened by 4 bases and J by 5 bases, with 28 bases between the two germline ends. CDR3 protein: CASSPQDRDHLKGHEQYF. The CDR3 DNA sequence: TGTGCCAGCAGCCCTCAGGACCGGGACCACCTAAAGGGCCACGAGCAGTACTTC.

On this clonotype itself: A read error may account for a junction end that differs from germline. The chain couples TRBV29-1 to TRBJ1-2; the D is unclear. This CDR3 has 13 amino acids. Germline V gene lookup returns CDR1 SQVTM and CDR2 ANQGSEA. The DNA of the CDR3 is TGCAGCGTTGAGCCCAGCACTAACTATGACTACACCTTC. Its translation: CSVEPSTNYDYTF.

This clonotype was seen many times. The CDR3 is CASSLMLGAQEETQYF. Written as DNA, the CDR3 is TGTGCCAGCAGCCTGATGTTGGGGGCGCAGGAGGAGACCCAGTACTTC. The chain carries TRBV3-1 and TRBJ2-5, with TRBD1 as a possible D gene (6 bases). V shed 4 bases and J shed 5 bases, with 20 bases lying between them. Germline CDR1 LGHDT, CDR2 YNNKEL (reference sequence). This CDR3 spans 16 amino acids.

Points on this clonotype: A much bigger clone sits one base away, suggesting this may be a read error. V usage is TRBV10-3 and J usage is TRBJ2-7, with a weak D call TRBD1 (5 bases). CDR1 is ENHRY, CDR2 SYGVKD, per germline. The CDR3 consists of 14 residues. The V end was cut by 0 bases, the J end by 8 bases, with 14 bases between. The CDR3 sequence: CAISESSVTEKQYF. In nucleotides, the CDR3 is TGTGCCATCAGTGAGTCATCTGTGACAGAGAAGCAGTACTTC.

A few counts support this clonotype. The CDR3 DNA reads TGTGCCAGCAGCAAGACAGGGTCGGGGTACGAGCAGTACTTC. Its translation: CASSKTGSGYEQYF. This sequence joins TRBV12-3 or TRBV12-4 and TRBJ2-7; 7 bases map to TRBD1. V lost 6 bases, J lost 4 bases, and 9 bases stayed unmatched. This CDR3 is 14 amino acids long.

This clonotype was recorded at least ten times. V usage is TRBV20-1 and J usage is TRBJ2-1, with a tentative D call TRBD2 (6 bases). The CDR3 totals 15 residues. Per germline, CDR1 DFQATT and CDR2 SNEGSKA (reference sequence). The V gene lost 3 bases and the J gene lost 1 base, with 13 bases spanning the gap. The DNA for the CDR3 is TGCAGTGCTAGCGAGTTAGCGGAATCCTACAATGAGCAGTTCTTC. It specifies CSASELAESYNEQFF.

This clonotype was counted many times. J is TRBJ2-3 and V is TRBV12-3 or TRBV12-4; TRBD2 matches at 8 bases. The CDR3 totals 15 residues. J was trimmed by 6 bases and V by 2 bases; bases with no gene match: 7. The CDR3 loop reads CASSLIREGRDTQYF. CDR3 in DNA: TGTGCCAGCAGTTTAATACGGGAGGGCCGGGATACGCAGTATTTT.